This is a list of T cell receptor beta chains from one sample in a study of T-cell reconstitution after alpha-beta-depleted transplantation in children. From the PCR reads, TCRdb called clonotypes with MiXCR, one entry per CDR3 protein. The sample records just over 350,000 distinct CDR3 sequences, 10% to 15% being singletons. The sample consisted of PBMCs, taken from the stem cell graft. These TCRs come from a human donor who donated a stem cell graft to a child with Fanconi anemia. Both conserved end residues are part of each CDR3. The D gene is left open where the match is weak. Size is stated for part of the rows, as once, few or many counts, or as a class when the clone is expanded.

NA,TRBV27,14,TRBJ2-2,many,TGTGCCAGCAGTTTACGGGGTTACACCGGGGAGCTGTTTTTT,CASSLRGYTGELFF
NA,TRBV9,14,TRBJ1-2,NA,TGTGCCAGCAGCGTAGATTCGTTGAACTATGGCTACACCTTC,CASSVDSLNYGYTF
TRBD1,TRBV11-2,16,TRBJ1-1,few,TGTGCCAGCGGGCCCCCCGAACAGGGGCTGAACACTGAAGCTTTCTTT,CASGPPEQGLNTEAFF
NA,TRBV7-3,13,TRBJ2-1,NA,TGTGCCAGCAGCTACCAAGGAGGAGGTGAGCAGTTCTTC,CASSYQGGGEQFF
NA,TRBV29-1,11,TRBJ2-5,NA,TGCAGCGTCAAGTTCTTTGAGACCCAGTACTTC,CSVKFFETQYF
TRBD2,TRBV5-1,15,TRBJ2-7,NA,TGCGCCAGCAGCGGACCGGGACTAGCGGGGGTCGAGCAGTACTTC,CASSGPGLAGVEQYF
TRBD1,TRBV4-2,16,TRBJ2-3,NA,TGTGCCAGCAGCCAAGATAGGGACAGGGGTACAGATACGCAGTATTTT,CASSQDRDRGTDTQYF
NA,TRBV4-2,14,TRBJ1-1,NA,TGTGCCAGCAGCCAAGATCGTAAGGGAACTGAAGCTTTCTTT,CASSQDRKGTEAFF
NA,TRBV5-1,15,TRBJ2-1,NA,TGCGCCAGCAGCACCCTAGATCAGGGACCCCATGAGCAGTTCTTC,CASSTLDQGPHEQFF
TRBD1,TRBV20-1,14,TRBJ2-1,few,TGCAGTGCTAGAAAATTCGGGACAGCTAATGAGCAGTTCTTC,CSARKFGTANEQFF
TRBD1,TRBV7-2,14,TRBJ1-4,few,TGTGCCAGCAGCTTCAACAGGGGAGATGAAAAACTGTTTTTT,CASSFNRGDEKLFF
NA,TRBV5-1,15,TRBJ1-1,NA,TGCGCCAGCAGCTTCGATGGTCAACGGGACACTGAAGCTTTCTTT,CASSFDGQRDTEAFF
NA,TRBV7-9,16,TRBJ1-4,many,TGTGCCAGCAGCTTAGGCGCAGGGATGGATGGTGAAAAACTGTTTTTT,CASSLGAGMDGEKLFF
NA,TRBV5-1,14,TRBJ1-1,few,TGCGCCAGCAGCTCGACAGCCTGGGGCACTGAAGCTTTCTTT,CASSSTAWGTEAFF